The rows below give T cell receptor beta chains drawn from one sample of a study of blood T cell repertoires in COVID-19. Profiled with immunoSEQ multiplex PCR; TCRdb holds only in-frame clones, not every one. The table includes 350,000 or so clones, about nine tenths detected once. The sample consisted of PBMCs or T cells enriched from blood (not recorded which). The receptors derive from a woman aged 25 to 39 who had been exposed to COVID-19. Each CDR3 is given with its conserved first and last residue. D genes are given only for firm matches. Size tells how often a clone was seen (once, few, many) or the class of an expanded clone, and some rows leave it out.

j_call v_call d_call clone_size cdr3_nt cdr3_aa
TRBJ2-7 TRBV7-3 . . TGTGCCAGCAGCCCGCCGGGGGCCTACGAGCAGTACTTC CASSPPGAYEQYF
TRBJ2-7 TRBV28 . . TGTGCCAGCACTGGGCAGGGGATGTCCTACGAGCAGTACTTC CASTGQGMSYEQYF
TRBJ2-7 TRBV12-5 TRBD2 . TGTGCTAGTGGTTTCTCAGGGACTAGCGGGAGGGTCTACGAGCAGTACTTC CASGFSGTSGRVYEQYF
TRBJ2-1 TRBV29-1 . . TGCAGCGTTGTGTGGCAGTCCTACAATGAGCAGTTCTTC CSVVWQSYNEQFF
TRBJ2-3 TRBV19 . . TGTGCCAGTAGTATAGTTCAGACTCACACAGATACGCAGTATTTT CASSIVQTHTDTQYF
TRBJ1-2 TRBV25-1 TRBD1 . TGTGCCAGCAGTGACCCCGGGACAGGGGGCGCGTGGTATGGCTACACCTTC CASSDPGTGGAWYGYTF
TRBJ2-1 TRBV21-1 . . TGTGCCAGCAGCAAAGACCCGGGGGGAAGTTGCTCCTACAATGAGCAGTTCTTC CASSKDPGGSCSYNEQFF
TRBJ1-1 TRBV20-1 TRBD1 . TGCAGTGCTAGAGTAACAGGGGGGGCTTTCTTT CSARVTGGAFF
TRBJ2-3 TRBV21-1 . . TGTGCCAGCAGCCCCCATTGGCGCACAGATACGCAGTATTTT CASSPHWRTDTQYF
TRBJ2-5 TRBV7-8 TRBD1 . TGTGCCAGCAGCTTTACTGGGACAGGGGGCGGGAAAGAGACCCAGTACTTC CASSFTGTGGGKETQYF
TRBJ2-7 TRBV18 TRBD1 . TGTGCCAGCTCATCCCTCAGGGGGACAACCTACGAGCAGTACTTC CASSSLRGTTYEQYF
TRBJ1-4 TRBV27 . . TGTGCCAGCAGTTTAACATCAGGAAATGAAAAACTGTTTTTT CASSLTSGNEKLFF
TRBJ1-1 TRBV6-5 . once TGTGCCAGCAGCCAGACATTAGGAACTGAAGCTTTCTTT CASSQTLGTEAFF
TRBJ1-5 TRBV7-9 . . TGTGCCAGCAGCTTATGGGTAGGAGAGGGTTCCAATCAGCCCCAGCATTTT CASSLWVGEGSNQPQHF
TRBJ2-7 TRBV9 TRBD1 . TGTGCCAGCAGCGTAGCTGGGTTGGGACAGATAGACGAGCAGTACTTC CASSVAGLGQIDEQYF
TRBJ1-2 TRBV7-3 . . TGTGCCAGCAGCTTAGGGGGGGCGCAGGGCTACACCTTC CASSLGGAQGYTF
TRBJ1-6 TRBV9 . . TGTGCCAGCAGCCGAGACGTGGGGGGGATCTCGGATTCACCCCTCCACTTT CASSRDVGGISDSPLHF
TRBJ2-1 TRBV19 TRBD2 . TGTGCCAGTAGTAGGTCGGGACTAGCGGGAGGGGGCTCCTACAATGAGCAGTTCTTC CASSRSGLAGGGSYNEQFF
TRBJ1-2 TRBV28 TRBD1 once TGTGCCAGCATTTGGACAGGGGGCTATGGCTACACCTTC CASIWTGGYGYTF
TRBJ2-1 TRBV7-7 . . TGTGCTAGCAGCTTAGTTCAGGGTTCCGTCAATGAGCAGTTCTTC CASSLVQGSVNEQFF
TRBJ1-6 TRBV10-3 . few TGTGCCATCAAGCGGGACAAGGATTCACCCCTCCACTTT CAIKRDKDSPLHF
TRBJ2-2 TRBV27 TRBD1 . TGTGCCAGCAGTTTATCACCGGGACAGGCGAACACCGGGGAGCTGTTTTTT CASSLSPGQANTGELFF
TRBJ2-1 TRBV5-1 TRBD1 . TGCGCCAGCAGCTTGGGGGACAGAGGGGTTCTGTGGAATGAGCAGTTCTTC CASSLGDRGVLWNEQFF
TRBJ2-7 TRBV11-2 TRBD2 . TGTGCCAGCATCGGACTAGCGGGAGGCCCCTACGAGCAGTACTTC CASIGLAGGPYEQYF
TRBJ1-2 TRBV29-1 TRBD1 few TGCAGCGTTGAAGAACAGGGGGCATATGGCTACACCTTC CSVEEQGAYGYTF
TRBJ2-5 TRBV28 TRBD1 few TGTGCCAGCAGTCTCGGGACAGGGGGCTGGGAGACCCAGTACTTC CASSLGTGGWETQYF
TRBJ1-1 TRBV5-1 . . TGCGCCAGCACCGAGCTAAACCCTGCGAACACTGAAGCTTTCTTT CASTELNPANTEAFF
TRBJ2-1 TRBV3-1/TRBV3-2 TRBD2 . TGTGCCAGCAGCCAAGTATTGATTAGCGGGAGGGCCGATGAGCAGTTCTTC CASSQVLISGRADEQFF
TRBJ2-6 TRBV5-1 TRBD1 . TGCGCCAGCAGGGACCCATTCCGACAGGGGCTTGGTTCTGGGGCCAACGTCCTGACTTTC CASRDPFRQGLGSGANVLTF
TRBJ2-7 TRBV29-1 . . TGCAGCGTTGAAGAAGCGGACAGTGGTTACGAGCAGTACTTC CSVEEADSGYEQYF
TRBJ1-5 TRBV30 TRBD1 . TGTGCCTGGAGGGGACAGGCAGACCGCTCAGCCCAGCATTTT CAWRGQADRSAQHF
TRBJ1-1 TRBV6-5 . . TGTGCCAGCCAATCAGGGGCTGAAGCTTTCTTT CASQSGAEAFF
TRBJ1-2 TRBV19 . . TGTGCCAGTAGTCTTACTCTAACAGGGAACTATGGCTACACCTTC CASSLTLTGNYGYTF
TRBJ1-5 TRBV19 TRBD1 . TGTGCCAGTAGTTCCCGGGGACAGGATAGCAATCAGCCCCAGCATTTT CASSSRGQDSNQPQHF
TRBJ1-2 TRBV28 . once TGTGCCAGCAGTTCCCACTTCCAGGGCCCCTATGGCTACACCTTC CASSSHFQGPYGYTF
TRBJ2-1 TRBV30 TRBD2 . TGTGCCTGGAGTCCCACGGGACTAGCGGCAACTTACTACAATGAGCAGTTCTTC CAWSPTGLAATYYNEQFF
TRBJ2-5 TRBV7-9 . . TGTGCCAGCAGCTTATTCGGGGGAGAGGGAGGAGAGACCCAGTACTTC CASSLFGGEGGETQYF
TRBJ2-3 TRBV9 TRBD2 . TGTGCCAGCAGCGCCTCGACTAGCGGAGTCCGCACAGATACGCAGTATTTT CASSASTSGVRTDTQYF
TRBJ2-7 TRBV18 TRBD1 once TGTGCCAGCTCACCAGGGACAGGAATGTCCTACGAGCAGTACTTC CASSPGTGMSYEQYF
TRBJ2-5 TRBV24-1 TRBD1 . TGTGCCACCAGTGACCCGGACAGGGGGACCCAAGAGACCCAGTACTTC CATSDPDRGTQETQYF
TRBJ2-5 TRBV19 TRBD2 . TGTGCCAGTAGTAGGACTAGCCAAGAGACCCAGTACTTC CASSRTSQETQYF
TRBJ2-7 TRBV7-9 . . TGTGCCAGCAGCCCCGGCCGGGGTGCGCAGTACTTC CASSPGRGAQYF
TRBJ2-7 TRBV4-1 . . TGCGCCAGCAGCCAAGGGACTGATGCCTACGAGCAGTACTTC CASSQGTDAYEQYF
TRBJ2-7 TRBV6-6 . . TGTGCCAGCAGTTACCGCGCGGAGGTAATATACGAGCAGTACTTC CASSYRAEVIYEQYF
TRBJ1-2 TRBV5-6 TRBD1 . TGTGCCAGCAGCTTGACCACAGGGGGGGATGGCTACACCTTC CASSLTTGGDGYTF
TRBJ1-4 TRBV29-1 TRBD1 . TGCAGCGTTGAAACAGGGGGAGGTGAAAAACTGTTTTTT CSVETGGGEKLFF
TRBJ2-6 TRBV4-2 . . TGTGCCAGCACAGGGGCGGGAGGGGCCAACGTCCTGACTTTC CASTGAGGANVLTF
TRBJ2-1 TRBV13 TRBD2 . TGTGCCAGCAGCTTAATAGCGGGAAGAAAGGGTGGTGAGCAGTTCTTC CASSLIAGRKGGEQFF
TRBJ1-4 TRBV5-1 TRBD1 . TGCGCCAGCAGCTTGGCCGGGACAGGGGGCGAAAAACTGTTTTTT CASSLAGTGGEKLFF